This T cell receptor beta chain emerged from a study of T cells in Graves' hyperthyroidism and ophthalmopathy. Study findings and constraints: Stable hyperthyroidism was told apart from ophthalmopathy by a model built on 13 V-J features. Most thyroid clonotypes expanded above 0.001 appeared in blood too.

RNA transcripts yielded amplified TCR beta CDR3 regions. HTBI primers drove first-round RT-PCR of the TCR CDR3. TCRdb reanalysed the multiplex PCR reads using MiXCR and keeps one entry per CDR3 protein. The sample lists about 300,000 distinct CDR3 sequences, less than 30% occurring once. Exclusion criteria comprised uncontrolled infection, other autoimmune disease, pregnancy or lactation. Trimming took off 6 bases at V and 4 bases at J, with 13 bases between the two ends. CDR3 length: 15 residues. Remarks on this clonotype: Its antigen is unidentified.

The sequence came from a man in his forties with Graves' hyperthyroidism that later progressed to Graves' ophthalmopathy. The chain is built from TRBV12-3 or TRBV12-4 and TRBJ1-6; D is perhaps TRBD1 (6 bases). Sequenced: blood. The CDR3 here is CASRTGTKYNSPLHF. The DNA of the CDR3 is TGTGCCAGCAGGACCGGGACAAAATATAATTCACCCCTCCACTTT.